Following are 11 T cell receptor beta chains from one sample sequenced in a study of T cell changes during pregnancy in multiple sclerosis. The assay was immunoSEQ multiplex PCR, and TCRdb's table has in-frame clones only and misses some. The sample holds around 61,000 clones, more than 80% seen once. The sample here was peripheral blood, taken in the first trimester of pregnancy. These receptors all come from a female donor in good health, enrolled as a control in a pregnancy study.

This sequence joins TRBV6-5 and TRBJ2-5, with 7 bases matching TRBD1. The better agreement between TRBJ2-7 and the DNA end casts doubt on the J call. Germline V gene lookup returns CDR1 MNHEY and CDR2 SVGAGI. The CDR3 sequence is 13 residues long. In DNA form, the CDR3 reads TGTGCCAGCAACCACCAGGGGGCCTACGAGCAGTACTTC. Its translation: CASNHQGAYEQYF.

The rearrangement uses TRBV19 and TRBJ1-2; 8 bases line up with TRBD1. This CDR3 is built from 14 residues. V was pared by 4 bases and J by 8 bases, with 9 bases of the junction left unmatched. CDR1 is LNHDA, CDR2 SQIVND, per germline (reference sequence). This CDR3 is CASSTAGGLRGYTF. The CDR3 DNA reads TGTGCCAGTAGTACTGCAGGGGGCCTAAGGGGCTACACCTTC.

The chain has TRBV14 and TRBJ2-1, with 9 nucleotides matching TRBD1. CDR1 and CDR2 from the germline V gene are SGHDN and FVKESK. After removal of 5 bases from V and 7 bases from J, the junction contained 3 bases not matched to a gene. This CDR3 has 13 amino acids. The CDR3 nucleotides are TGTGCCAGCAGCTCGGACAGGGGAAATGAGCAGTTCTTC. The encoded protein is CASSSDRGNEQFF.

V is TRBV11-2 and J is TRBJ1-5; a weak D match, TRBD1 (6 bases). Germline V CDR1 and CDR2: SGHAT, FQNNGV. The CDR3 has 17 residues. V gave up 1 base and J gave up 0 bases, with 13 bases separating them. In DNA, the CDR3 is TGTGCCAGCAGCTTAGGGGACACCTACTATAGCAATCAGCCCCAGCATTTT. It codes for CASSLGDTYYSNQPQHF. Looking up the rest from reference TRBV11-2 and TRBJ1-5 gives the full variable domain: EAGVAQSPRYKIIEKRQSVAFWCNPISGHATLYWYQQILGQGPKLLIQFQNNGVVDDSQLPKDRFSAERLKGVDSTLKIQPAKLEDSAVYLCASSLGDTYYSNQPQHFGDGTRLSIL.

The chain couples TRBV2 to TRBJ1-4; maybe TRBD1 (6 bases). Trimming took off 5 bases at V and 4 bases at J, with 14 bases between the two ends. The CDR3 runs 15 residues. Germline V gene lookup returns CDR1 SNHLY and CDR2 FYNNEI. The CDR3 sequence is CASSKNRESNEKLFF. The CDR3 DNA follows: TGTGCCAGCAGTAAAAACAGGGAAAGTAATGAAAAACTGTTTTTT.

The V and J genes are TRBV19 and TRBJ1-2, with D possibly TRBD1 on 5 matching bases. The CDR3 is made up of 14 amino acids. The V and J ends lost 3 bases and 2 bases respectively, with 10 bases between them. The V gene's germline CDR1 is LNHDA and CDR2 SQIVND (reference sequence). The CDR3 DNA is TGTGCCAGTAGTATTAGGACAAACAACTATGGCTACACCTTC. It yields the protein CASSIRTNNYGYTF.

The genes are TRBV5-1 and TRBJ1-4; D is perhaps TRBD1 (6 bases). The germline gives CDR1 SGHRS, CDR2 YFSETQ. This CDR3 is built from 13 residues. V gave up 5 bases and J gave up 4 bases, with 9 bases separating them. CDR3 in amino acids: CASRAGDNEKLFF. For the CDR3, the DNA is TGCGCCAGCAGGGCAGGGGATAATGAAAAACTGTTTTTT.

The chain employs TRBV2 and TRBJ1-2, with 8 bases lining up with TRBD1. The CDR3 consists of 13 residues. V was clipped by 3 bases and J by 8 bases; unmatched bases: 5. The germline V gene has CDR1 SNHLY and CDR2 FYNNEI. This chain's CDR3 is CASSDQGARGYTF. Written as DNA, the CDR3 is TGTGCCAGCAGTGACCAGGGGGCGCGAGGCTACACCTTC.

This chain uses TRBV18 with TRBJ2-1, with D maybe TRBD1 (5 bases). The CDR3 is 16 residues long. Germline CDR1 reads KGHSH; CDR2 reads LQKENI. Trimming stripped 3 bases from V and 7 bases from J, with 19 bases between. The CDR3 spells CASSPPGLGPSNEQFF. The CDR3 DNA sequence: TGTGCCAGCTCACCCCCAGGGCTTGGGCCCTCGAATGAGCAGTTCTTC.

This sequence joins TRBV2 and TRBJ1-6; D perhaps matches TRBD1 (5 bases). Trimming shortened V by 7 bases and J by 7 bases, and 14 bases separated the two germline ends. The CDR3 is made up of 14 amino acids. Germline CDR1 reads SNHLY; CDR2 reads FYNNEI. In DNA, the CDR3 is TGTGCCAGCATGAGGGCCGGGGGAAATTCACCCCTCCACTTT. This sequence encodes CASMRAGGNSPLHF. The full variable domain, in which reference TRBV2 and TRBJ1-6 provide the parts outside the CDR3, is EPEVTQTPSHQVTQMGQEVILRCVPISNHLYFYWYRQILGQKVEFLVSFYNNEISEKSEIFDDQFSVERPDGSNFTLKIRSTKLEDSAMYFCASMRAGGNSPLHFGNGTRLTVT.

The chain carries TRBV7-8 and TRBJ2-2; TRBD1 aligns across 7 bases. The CDR3 length is 14 residues. Germline-derived CDR1 and CDR2 are SGHVS and FQNEAQ. Trimming at V came to 5 bases and at J to 6 bases, leaving 6 bases not matched to a gene. CDR3 DNA: TGTGCCAGCAGCGGATTGACAGGGCCCGGGGAGCTGTTTTTT. This codes for CASSGLTGPGELFF.